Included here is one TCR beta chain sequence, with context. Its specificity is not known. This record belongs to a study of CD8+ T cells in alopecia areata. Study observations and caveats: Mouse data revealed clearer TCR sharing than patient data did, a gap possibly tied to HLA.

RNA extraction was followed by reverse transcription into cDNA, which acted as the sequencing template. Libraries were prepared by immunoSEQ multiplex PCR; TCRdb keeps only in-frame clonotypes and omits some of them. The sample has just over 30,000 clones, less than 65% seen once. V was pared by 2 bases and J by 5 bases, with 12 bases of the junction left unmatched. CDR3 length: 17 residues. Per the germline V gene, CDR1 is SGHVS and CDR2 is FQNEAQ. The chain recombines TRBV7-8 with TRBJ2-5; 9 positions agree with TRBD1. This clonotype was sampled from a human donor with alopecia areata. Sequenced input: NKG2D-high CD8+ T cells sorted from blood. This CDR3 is CASSLSRDRDDWETQYF. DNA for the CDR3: TGTGCCAGCAGCTTATCCCGGGACAGGGATGATTGGGAGACCCAGTACTTC. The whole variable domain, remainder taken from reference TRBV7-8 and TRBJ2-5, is GAGVSQSPRYKVAKRGQDVALRCDPISGHVSLFWYQQALGQGPEFLTYFQNEAQLDKSGLPSDRFFAERPEGSVSTLKIQRTQQEDSAVYLCASSLSRDRDDWETQYFGPGTRLLVL.